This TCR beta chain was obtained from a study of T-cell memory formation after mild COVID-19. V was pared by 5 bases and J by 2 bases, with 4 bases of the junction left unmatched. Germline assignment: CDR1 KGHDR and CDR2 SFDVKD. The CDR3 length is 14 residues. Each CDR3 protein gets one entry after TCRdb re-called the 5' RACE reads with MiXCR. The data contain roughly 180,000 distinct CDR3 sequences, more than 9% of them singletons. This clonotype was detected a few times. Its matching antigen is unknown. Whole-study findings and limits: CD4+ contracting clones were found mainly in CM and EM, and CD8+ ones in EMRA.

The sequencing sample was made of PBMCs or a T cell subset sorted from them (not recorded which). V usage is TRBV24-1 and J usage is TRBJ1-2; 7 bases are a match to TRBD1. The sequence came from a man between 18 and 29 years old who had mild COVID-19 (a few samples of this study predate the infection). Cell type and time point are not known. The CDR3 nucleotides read TGTGCCACCAGTGCCCCGGACAGGAACTATGGCTACACCTTC. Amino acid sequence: CATSAPDRNYGYTF.